A single sample gave rise to the 10 T cell receptor gamma chains below, sequenced in a study of Vδ1+ human thymocytes. Sequences come from RNA converted to cDNA by reverse transcription. Pooled V-gene forward primers with one constant-region reverse primer generated the CDR3 amplicons by multiplex PCR. TCRdb re-processed the multiplex PCR reads via CATT. The sample lists about 6,500 gamma-chain clones; 35% to 45% were seen once. Their specific antigens are unknown. General study results and limits: Highly polyclonal TRG and TRD repertoires with Gaussian CDR3 length distributions appeared in thymus.

The sample comprised Vdelta1+ gamma-delta thymocytes from the thymus. The subset: FACS-sorted CD3+ TCRalphabeta- TCRVdelta1+ TCRVdelta2- thymocytes. These receptors came from a boy in the first two years of life who had congenital heart surgery.

Points on this clone: Different DNA sequences within this sample yield the same CDR3. The chain joins TRGV3 to TRGJ1 or TRGJ2. Germline-derived CDR1 and CDR2 are VTNTFY and YDVSTARD (reference sequence). The CDR3 consists of 12 residues. The V gene end was trimmed by 2 bases and the J gene end by 4 bases; junction bases not matched to a gene: 2. The CDR3 DNA reads TGTGCCACCTGGGACACATATTATAAGAAACTCTTT. This codes for CATWDTYYKKLF.

Remarks on this clone: One end of the junction varies from germline; a read error may be responsible. The chain has TRGV5 and TRGJ1 or TRGJ2. As TCRdb names no J gene, one was assigned here on the basis of a DNA match to germline. This CDR3 is built from 14 residues. Germline CDR1 VINAFY, CDR2 YDVSNSKD. The DNA for the CDR3 is TGTGCTACCTGGGACCGAGTGTTTTATTATAAGAAACTCTTT. Amino acids: CATWDRVFYYKKLF.

This clone was found a few times. One end of the junction is discordant with germline, which a read error may explain. This sequence joins TRGV9 and TRGJ1 or TRGJ2. Per germline, CDR1 GITISATS and CDR2 ISYDGTV (reference sequence). This CDR3 spans 11 amino acids. CDR3 region: CAWWEVYKKLF. DNA of the CDR3: TGTGCCTGGTGGGAGGTTTATAAGAAGCTCTTT.

The V and J genes are TRGV3 and TRGJ1 or TRGJ2. TCRdb offers no J gene call, so here the DNA was matched to germline to obtain one. The CDR3 covers 14 residues. J was trimmed by 2 bases and V by 1 base; bases with no gene match: 5. Per the germline V gene, CDR1 is VTNTFY and CDR2 is YDVSTARD (reference sequence). CDR3 nucleotide sequence: TGTGCCACCTGGGACAGCTCGGATTATTATAAGAAACTCTTT. Residues: CATWDSSDYYKKLF.

The chain recombines TRGV9 with TRGJ1 or TRGJ2. Germline V gene data show CDR1 as GITISATS and CDR2 as ISYDGTV (reference sequence). V lost 0 bases and J lost 0; bases outside the gene matches: 8. The CDR3 extends over 16 amino acids. CDR3 sequence reads: CALWEVLNRNYYKKLF. In nucleotides, the CDR3 is TGTGCCTTGTGGGAGGTGCTCAACCGGAATTATTATAAGAAACTCTTT.

This clone has just one count. The J gene is TRGJ1 or TRGJ2, while no V gene call was made. This CDR3 contains 13 residues. The CDR3 loop is CATWDRHSAKKLF. CDR3 nucleotide sequence: TGTGCCACCTGGGACCGCCACTCGGCTAAGAAACTCTTT.

This clone rates as medium-sized. The rearrangement links TRGV2 to TRGJ1 or TRGJ2. V gave up 1 base and J gave up 3 bases; unmatched junction bases: 0. From germline, CDR1 is EGSNGY and CDR2 YDSYNSKV. The CDR3 is 12 residues long. CDR3 DNA: TGTGCCACCTGGGACGGTTATTATAAGAAACTCTTT. It translates to CATWDGYYKKLF.

This clone was found a few times. A much larger clone lies a single base off, so this may be a read error. The chain combines TRGV5 with TRGJ1 or TRGJ2. The J gene was missing in TCRdb and was found by matching the end of the DNA to germline. In germline, CDR1 is VINAFY, CDR2 YDVSNSKD. V lost 0 bases to trimming and J lost 8 bases; unmatched junction nucleotides: 4. The CDR3 covers 12 residues. This chain's CDR3 is CATWDRPNKKLF. Written as DNA, the CDR3 is TGTGCCACCTGGGACAGGCCCAATAAGAAACTCTTT.

This clone was recorded a few times. The V and J genes are TRGV4 and TRGJP2. TCRdb leaves out the J gene; it was filled in here by matching the DNA to germline. Unmatched junction bases numbered 9, after V lost 6 bases and J lost 5 bases. Germline CDR1 EGSTGY, CDR2 YDSYTSSV. This CDR3 region has 14 residues. CDR3 loop: CATWLVRSDWIKTF. The DNA for the CDR3 is TGTGCCACCTGGTTAGTTAGGAGTGATTGGATCAAGACGTTT.

The J gene is TRGJ1 or TRGJ2; the V gene was not called. The length of the CDR3 is 13 residues. CDR3 DNA: TGTGCCTTGTGGGACCCCATTTATTATAAGAAACTCTTT. Translating it yields CALWDPIYYKKLF.